Listed below are T cell receptor beta chains from one sample, sequenced in a study of blood T cell repertoires in COVID-19. The data were produced by immunoSEQ multiplex PCR, yet TCRdb's version contains in-frame clones alone and is incomplete. Here the sample spans 400,000 to 450,000 clones, 86% being singletons. Sequencing was carried out using peripheral blood. These receptor sequences come from a woman in her thirties with active or convalescent COVID-19. The CDR3 runs from the conserved cysteine through the conserved F or W. D genes are given only for firm matches. Clone size appears in some rows only: once, few, many, or a class for an expanded clone.

cdr3_length: 15; j_call: TRBJ2-7; clone_size: NA; v_call: TRBV19; d_call: NA; cdr3_aa: CASSIGHLGSYEQYF; cdr3_nt: TGTGCCAGTAGTATCGGACATCTTGGGTCCTACGAGCAGTACTTC
cdr3_length: 16; j_call: TRBJ2-2; clone_size: NA; v_call: TRBV2; d_call: NA; cdr3_aa: CASNSNRGHNTGELFF; cdr3_nt: TGTGCCAGCAATTCCAACAGAGGGCACAACACCGGGGAGCTGTTTTTT
cdr3_length: 13; j_call: TRBJ2-4; clone_size: NA; v_call: TRBV5-4; d_call: TRBD2; cdr3_aa: CASSHGTSGGQYF; cdr3_nt: TGTGCCAGCAGCCACGGGACTAGCGGCGGTCAGTACTTC
cdr3_length: 14; j_call: TRBJ1-1; clone_size: NA; v_call: TRBV5-1; d_call: NA; cdr3_aa: CASSPDSVNTEAFF; cdr3_nt: TGCGCCAGCAGTCCGGACAGTGTGAACACTGAAGCTTTCTTT
cdr3_length: 13; j_call: TRBJ1-4; clone_size: NA; v_call: TRBV6-5; d_call: NA; cdr3_aa: CASSWGVGEKLFF; cdr3_nt: TGTGCCAGCAGTTGGGGGGTCGGTGAAAAACTGTTTTTT
cdr3_length: 16; j_call: TRBJ1-4; clone_size: NA; v_call: TRBV15; d_call: TRBD1; cdr3_aa: CATSRAPQGGDEKLFF; cdr3_nt: TGTGCCACCAGCAGGGCGCCTCAGGGGGGTGATGAAAAACTGTTTTTT
cdr3_length: 13; j_call: TRBJ1-2; clone_size: NA; v_call: TRBV4-1; d_call: NA; cdr3_aa: CASSQAVNYGYTF; cdr3_nt: TGCGCCAGCAGCCAAGCTGTTAACTATGGCTACACCTTC
cdr3_length: 15; j_call: TRBJ2-7; clone_size: NA; v_call: TRBV23-1; d_call: NA; cdr3_aa: CARGLAADFSYEQYF; cdr3_nt: TGCGCCAGGGGATTGGCGGCGGACTTCTCCTACGAGCAGTACTTC
cdr3_length: 15; j_call: TRBJ1-1; clone_size: NA; v_call: TRBV27; d_call: NA; cdr3_aa: CASSLFSVLNTEAFF; cdr3_nt: TGTGCCAGCAGTTTATTTTCAGTTTTGAACACTGAAGCTTTCTTT
cdr3_length: 15; j_call: TRBJ1-6; clone_size: NA; v_call: TRBV30; d_call: TRBD1; cdr3_aa: CAWSVMGTDNSPLHF; cdr3_nt: TGTGCCTGGAGTGTAATGGGGACAGATAATTCACCCCTCCACTTT
cdr3_length: 17; j_call: TRBJ2-7; clone_size: NA; v_call: TRBV5-1; d_call: TRBD2; cdr3_aa: CASSRGTSGARTYEQYF; cdr3_nt: TGCGCCAGCAGCCGCGGGACTAGCGGGGCGAGGACCTACGAGCAGTACTTC
cdr3_length: 14; j_call: TRBJ1-4; clone_size: NA; v_call: TRBV3-1/TRBV3-2; d_call: NA; cdr3_aa: CASSRTEGLEKLFF; cdr3_nt: TGTGCCAGCAGCCGCACCGAGGGTCTAGAAAAACTGTTTTTT
cdr3_length: 14; j_call: TRBJ2-3; clone_size: NA; v_call: TRBV7-9; d_call: TRBD1; cdr3_aa: CASSSRTGSDTQYF; cdr3_nt: TGTGCCAGCAGCTCACGGACAGGGTCAGATACGCAGTATTTT
cdr3_length: 15; j_call: TRBJ1-2; clone_size: NA; v_call: TRBV6-5; d_call: NA; cdr3_aa: CASTLYQRDPYGYTF; cdr3_nt: TGTGCCAGCACCCTCTACCAGAGGGATCCCTATGGCTACACCTTC
cdr3_length: 14; j_call: TRBJ1-2; clone_size: few; v_call: TRBV3-1/TRBV3-2; d_call: TRBD1; cdr3_aa: CASSDREFIYGYTF; cdr3_nt: TGTGCCAGCAGCGACAGGGAGTTTATTTATGGCTACACCTTC
cdr3_length: 15; j_call: TRBJ2-1; clone_size: NA; v_call: TRBV4-1; d_call: TRBD2; cdr3_aa: CASSQGTSKPSEQFF; cdr3_nt: TGCGCCAGCAGCCAAGGGACTAGCAAGCCAAGTGAGCAGTTCTTC
cdr3_length: 13; j_call: TRBJ2-7; clone_size: few; v_call: TRBV2; d_call: NA; cdr3_aa: CASNPQVPYEQYF; cdr3_nt: TGTGCCAGCAACCCACAGGTTCCCTACGAGCAGTACTTC
cdr3_length: 17; j_call: TRBJ1-2; clone_size: NA; v_call: TRBV5-1; d_call: TRBD1; cdr3_aa: CASSPSVPGQGNYGYTF; cdr3_nt: TGCGCCAGCAGCCCCTCAGTCCCGGGACAGGGGAACTATGGCTACACCTTC
cdr3_length: 11; j_call: TRBJ2-7; clone_size: NA; v_call: TRBV20-1; d_call: TRBD2; cdr3_aa: CSGTDSGGLYF; cdr3_nt: TGCAGTGGAACTGACAGCGGGGGGCTTTACTTC
cdr3_length: 13; j_call: TRBJ1-1; clone_size: once; v_call: TRBV6-5; d_call: NA; cdr3_aa: CASTKTLNTEAFF; cdr3_nt: TGTGCCAGCACCAAAACATTGAACACTGAAGCTTTCTTT
cdr3_length: 14; j_call: TRBJ1-2; clone_size: NA; v_call: TRBV27; d_call: NA; cdr3_aa: CASSLGGMGYGYTF; cdr3_nt: TGTGCCAGCAGTTTGGGGGGAATGGGCTATGGCTACACCTTC
cdr3_length: 14; j_call: TRBJ1-1; clone_size: NA; v_call: TRBV19; d_call: TRBD1; cdr3_aa: CASRVGTGGPEAFF; cdr3_nt: TGTGCCAGTAGGGTGGGGACAGGGGGCCCTGAAGCTTTCTTT
cdr3_length: 14; j_call: TRBJ1-2; clone_size: NA; v_call: TRBV15; d_call: NA; cdr3_aa: CATSRLTGSEGYTF; cdr3_nt: TGTGCCACCAGCAGGCTTACAGGGTCGGAAGGCTACACCTTC
cdr3_length: 14; j_call: TRBJ1-1; clone_size: NA; v_call: TRBV2; d_call: NA; cdr3_aa: CASSRGMGNTEAFF; cdr3_nt: TGTGCCAGCAGTCGGGGGATGGGGAACACTGAAGCTTTCTTT
cdr3_length: 15; j_call: TRBJ2-1; clone_size: few; v_call: TRBV25-1; d_call: NA; cdr3_aa: CASSEQGLGYNEQFF; cdr3_nt: TGTGCCAGCAGTGAACAGGGGTTAGGCTACAATGAGCAGTTCTTC
cdr3_length: 16; j_call: TRBJ2-5; clone_size: NA; v_call: TRBV30; d_call: TRBD1; cdr3_aa: CAWSKLGTVNQETQYF; cdr3_nt: TGTGCCTGGAGTAAACTCGGGACAGTGAACCAAGAGACCCAGTACTTC
cdr3_length: 14; j_call: TRBJ1-6; clone_size: once; v_call: TRBV27; d_call: NA; cdr3_aa: CASRPGESSSPLHF; cdr3_nt: TGTGCCAGCAGACCGGGAGAGTCGTCATCACCCCTCCACTTT
cdr3_length: 14; j_call: TRBJ2-7; clone_size: NA; v_call: TRBV6-5; d_call: TRBD2; cdr3_aa: CASSSTSGIDEQYF; cdr3_nt: TGTGCCAGCAGTAGTACTAGCGGGATTGACGAGCAGTACTTC